These T cell receptor beta chains were read from a single sample in a study of CD8 T cells in Susac syndrome. TCRdb reprocessed the immunoSEQ multiplex PCR reads via MiXCR and lists one record per CDR3 protein. The data show 150,000 or so distinct CDR3 sequences, approximately 95% seen once. Sequencing input: CD4+ T cells from PBMCs. The receptors stem from a human donor with Susac syndrome. The CDR3 runs from the conserved cysteine through the conserved F or W. A D gene is named only where the DNA matches it firmly. Not every row has a clone size; where given, it reads once, few, many or a size class.

clone size,J gene,D gene,V gene,CDR3 DNA,CDR3 protein
once,TRBJ1-1,TRBD1,TRBV4-1,TGCGCCAGCAGCCATCCGCCCCGGGACAGTGAAGCTTTCTTT,CASSHPPRDSEAFF
NA,TRBJ2-3,TRBD2,TRBV7-2,TGTGCCAGCAGCTCCCCCGGGGGACTAGCGGGAGTCACAGATACGCAGTATTTT,CASSSPGGLAGVTDTQYF
NA,TRBJ1-5,TRBD1,TRBV12-3/TRBV12-4,TGTGCCAGCAGCATACAGGGGAATCAGCCCCAGCATTTT,CASSIQGNQPQHF
once,TRBJ1-4,TRBD1,TRBV4-2,TGTGCCAGCAGCCAAGAGGGGACAGGCGAAGAAAAACTGTTTTTT,CASSQEGTGEEKLFF
NA,TRBJ2-2,TRBD1,TRBV2,TGTGCCAGCAGCACAGGGGAGTGGACCGGGGAGCTGTTTTTT,CASSTGEWTGELFF
once,TRBJ2-1,TRBD2,TRBV6-5,TGTGCCACCGGAAGGACTAGCGGGAGGAATGAGCAGTTCTTC,CATGRTSGRNEQFF
NA,TRBJ1-2,NA,TRBV29-1,TGCAGCGCGGGCTCCGGGGAGGAGGGCTACACCTTC,CSAGSGEEGYTF
NA,TRBJ1-5,NA,TRBV29-1,TGCAGCGCGGCGTCCAGCAATCAGCCCCAGCATTTT,CSAASSNQPQHF
once,TRBJ1-6,TRBD1,TRBV4-3,TGCGCCAGCAGCCAATCCCACCTCGGACAGGGGGTAGGATCACCCCTCCACTTT,CASSQSHLGQGVGSPLHF
NA,TRBJ2-3,NA,TRBV6-4,TGTGCCAGCAGTGCTTCCCATAGCACAGATACGCAGTATTTT,CASSASHSTDTQYF
NA,TRBJ2-1,NA,TRBV27,TGTGCCAGCAGTACTACTCGGGACTCCGGTGAGCAGTTCTTC,CASSTTRDSGEQFF
few,TRBJ2-1,NA,TRBV5-8,TGTGCCAGCAGCTTGGACAGGGTCAATGAGCAGTTCTTC,CASSLDRVNEQFF
NA,TRBJ2-3,NA,TRBV20-1,TGCAGTGCTAGGAACAGGAGGACTAGCACAGATACGCAGTATTTT,CSARNRRTSTDTQYF
NA,TRBJ2-5,NA,TRBV11-3,TGTGCCAGCAGCTCCTCCGACCAAGAGACCCAGTACTTC,CASSSSDQETQYF
NA,TRBJ2-4,TRBD2,TRBV11-1,TGTGCCAGCAGCCATCCGGGAGGAGACATTCAGTACTTC,CASSHPGGDIQYF